The 13 T cell receptor beta chains given below trace back to one sample, sequenced in a study of sequential checkpoint blockade in melanoma. Treatment here: randomized to nivolumab then ipilimumab (arm A) or the reverse (arm B). The protocol was immunoSEQ multiplex PCR, while the TCRdb copy is restricted to in-frame clones and leaves out a portion. The sample carries under 6,000 clones, around 73% recorded once. Source: CD8+ T cells sorted from blood (inferred from file names), taken from a patient given nivolumab and ipilimumab in sequence. The receptors derive from a human donor with melanoma.

V is TRBV9 and J is TRBJ2-1; TRBD2 aligns across 8 bases. Germline lookup yields CDR1 SGDLS and CDR2 YYNGEE. The CDR3 is made up of 15 amino acids. V trimming: 4 bases; J trimming: 2 bases; junction bases outside the gene matches: 5. The CDR3 reads CASSPDGGAYNEQFF. As DNA, the CDR3 is TGTGCCAGCAGCCCTGACGGGGGGGCCTACAATGAGCAGTTCTTC.

This rearrangement joins TRBV5-1 to TRBJ2-5, with 9 bases lining up with TRBD1. The CDR3 is made up of 16 amino acids. From germline, CDR1 is SGHRS and CDR2 YFSETQ. Losses at the gene ends were 1 base for V and 3 bases for J; bases not matched to a gene: 7. Here the CDR3 reads CASSLYTGTGKETQYF. CDR3 bases: TGCGCCAGCAGCTTGTACACCGGGACAGGGAAAGAGACCCAGTACTTC.

The DNA of the CDR3 is TGTGCCAGCAGCGTAGTCACCCTCAGCGGTGGCTACACCTTC. This gives the protein CASSVVTLSGGYTF. The V gene is TRBV9, the J gene TRBJ1-2; D remains unclear. V was shortened by 0 bases and J by 7 bases, with 13 bases between the two germline ends. In germline, CDR1 is SGDLS, CDR2 YYNGEE. The CDR3 is 14 amino acids. Full variable domain (outside the CDR3, taken from reference TRBV9 and TRBJ1-2): DSGVTQTPKHLITATGQRVTLRCSPRSGDLSVYWYQQSLDQGLQFLIQYYNGEERAKGNILERFSAQQFPDLHSELNLSSLELGDSALYFCASSVVTLSGGYTFGSGTRLTVV.

The CDR3 protein is CASSQHRGPDSPLHF. CDR3 coding DNA: TGTGCCAGCAGCCAACACAGGGGGCCGGATTCACCCCTCCACTTT. V and J are TRBV4-2 and TRBJ1-6; 9 bases are shared with TRBD1. Germline V gives CDR1 LGHNA, CDR2 YNFKEQ. The CDR3 runs to 15 residues. V gave up 2 bases and J gave up 8 bases; unmatched junction bases: 4.

The chain joins TRBV6-5 to TRBJ1-6; 8 positions match TRBD1. The CDR3 contains 15 residues. Germline V gene data show CDR1 as MNHEY and CDR2 as SVGAGI. V was clipped by 6 bases and J by 5 bases; unmatched bases: 6. CDR3 residues: CASSQGTGDNSPLHF. Here the CDR3 DNA reads TGTGCCAGCAGCCAAGGGACAGGAGATAATTCACCCCTCCACTTT.

The rearrangement joins TRBV27 to TRBJ1-6; D might be TRBD1 (6 bases). Germline V gene data show CDR1 as MNHEY and CDR2 as SMNVEV (reference sequence). V lost 5 bases, J lost 7 bases, and 15 bases lay in between. The CDR3 has 15 amino acids. The CDR3 reads CASSPRGHSNSPLHF. The DNA of the CDR3 is TGTGCCAGCAGTCCCCGGGGACACAGCAATTCACCCCTCCACTTT.

This clone has just a few counts. The chain joins TRBV6-6 to TRBJ1-5; the D is unclear. With 0 bases removed from V and 7 bases from J, the gap between germline ends came to 10 bases. The CDR3 consists of 14 residues. CDR1 is MNHNY and CDR2 is SVGAGI in the germline V gene (reference sequence). CDR3 region: CASSYSTGSQPQHF. For the CDR3, the DNA is TGTGCCAGCAGTTACTCGACCGGGTCCCAGCCCCAGCATTTT.

The chain couples TRBV28 to TRBJ2-7; 8 bases are a match to TRBD2. The V segment lost 5 bases and the J segment 2 bases; nucleotides outside the gene matches: 5. The CDR3 runs 14 residues. CDR1 is MDHEN and CDR2 is SYDVKM in the germline V gene. CDR3 region: CASSDSGVTYEQYF. Written as DNA, the CDR3 is TGTGCCAGCAGTGATAGCGGGGTTACCTACGAGCAGTACTTC.

CDR3 in DNA: TGCGCCAGCAGCCAAGATACGGCGGCTTCAGATACGCAGTATTTT. Translating it yields CASSQDTAASDTQYF. The chain couples TRBV4-3 to TRBJ2-3; D remains ambiguous. V lost 0 bases and J 4 bases, leaving 11 bases between the germline ends. The CDR3 is made up of 15 amino acids. CDR1 and CDR2 from the germline V gene are LGHNA and YSLEER.

This clone was counted a few times. The chain recombines TRBV9 with TRBJ2-7; the match to TRBD1 covers 10 bases. The CDR3 runs to 14 residues. Germline V gene data show CDR1 as SGDLS and CDR2 as YYNGEE. The V segment lost 3 bases and the J segment 3 bases; nucleotides outside the gene matches: 3. CDR3 protein: CASSAGQGDYEQYF. The CDR3 coding sequence is TGTGCCAGCAGCGCCGGACAGGGGGACTACGAGCAGTACTTC.

The chain is built from TRBV4-3 and TRBJ1-1, with D maybe TRBD1 (5 bases). Germline V gene sequence: CDR1 LGHNA, CDR2 YSLEER. CDR3 length equals 15 residues. Deletions cut 1 base from V and 5 bases from J, with 14 bases between. CDR3 coding DNA: TGCGCCAGCAGCCAAGGTGGCAGGGTTAGGACTGAAGCTTTCTTT. Its translation is CASSQGGRVRTEAFF.

This clone has more than one count but fewer than ten. This sequence joins TRBV6-5 and TRBJ1-1; D is perhaps TRBD1 (5 bases). Germline V gene lookup returns CDR1 MNHEY and CDR2 SVGAGI. The CDR3 contains 14 residues. With 2 bases removed from V and 7 bases from J, the gap between germline ends came to 14 bases. The CDR3 here is CASSYGADALEAFF. CDR3 coding DNA: TGTGCCAGCAGTTACGGGGCGGATGCCCTTGAAGCTTTCTTT.

The CDR3 DNA is TGTGCCAGCAGCAACCTGGGGGGGGAGCAGTACTTC. It yields the protein CASSNLGGEQYF. The chain combines TRBV5-6 with TRBJ2-7; TRBD2 aligns across 7 bases. Germline CDR1 SGHDT, CDR2 YYEEEE. The CDR3 loop spans 12 amino acids. V shed 4 bases and J 7 bases; nucleotides not matched to a gene: 5.